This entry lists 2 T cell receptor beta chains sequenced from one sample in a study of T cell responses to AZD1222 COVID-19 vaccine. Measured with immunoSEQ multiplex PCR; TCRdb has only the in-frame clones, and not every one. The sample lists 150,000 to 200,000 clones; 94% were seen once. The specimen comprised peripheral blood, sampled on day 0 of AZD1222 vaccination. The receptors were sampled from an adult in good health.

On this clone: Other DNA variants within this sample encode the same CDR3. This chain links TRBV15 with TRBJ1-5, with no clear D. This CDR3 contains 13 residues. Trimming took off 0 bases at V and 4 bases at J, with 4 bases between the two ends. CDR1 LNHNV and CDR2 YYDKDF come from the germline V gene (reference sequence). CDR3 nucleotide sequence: TGTGCCACCAGCAGAGACCCGAATCAGCCCCAGCATTTT. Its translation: CATSRDPNQPQHF.

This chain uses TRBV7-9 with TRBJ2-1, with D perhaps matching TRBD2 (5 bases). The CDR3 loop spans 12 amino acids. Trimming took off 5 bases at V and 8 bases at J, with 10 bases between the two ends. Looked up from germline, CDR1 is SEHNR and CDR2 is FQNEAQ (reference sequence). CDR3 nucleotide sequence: TGTGCCAGCAGCCCAGCGGCGGATGAGCAGTTCTTC. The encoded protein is CASSPAADEQFF.